This T cell receptor (beta chain) derives from a study of early T cells in non-severe SARS-CoV-2 infection. Study in general: The chains were unpaired, and the sequenced material was bulk RNA from unsorted whole blood. General study points: Comparison of clonotypes with VDJdb favored anti-spike CD8 responses while missing private and CD4 specificities.

This CDR3 comprises 17 residues. Germline V gene data show CDR1 as SGDLS and CDR2 as YYNGEE. Trimming cost V 4 bases and J 7 bases; bases outside gene matches: 15. Individual cDNA molecules received unique molecular identifiers during library preparation. MiXCR, applied by TCRdb to the 5' RACE reads, yields one record per CDR3 protein. Of tens of thousands of distinct CDR3 sequences in the sample, 3% to 4.5% are singletons; the top ten hold 10%. This clonotype occurred many times. Its cognate antigen is unknown. This TCR was sampled from an adult who was a healthcare worker with PCR-confirmed SARS-CoV-2 infection or an uninfected control (not recorded which). Sequencing was performed on whole blood. The gene calls are TRBV9 and TRBJ2-1, with 9 bases identical to TRBD2. DNA for the CDR3: TGTGCCAGCAGCCCCCACTTAGCGGGAGCGCTTAGAAATGAGCAGTTCTTC. This translates into CASSPHLAGALRNEQFF. Full variable domain (rest looked up from reference TRBV9 and TRBJ2-1): DSGVTQTPKHLITATGQRVTLRCSPRSGDLSVYWYQQSLDQGLQFLIQYYNGEERAKGNILERFSAQQFPDLHSELNLSSLELGDSALYFCASSPHLAGALRNEQFFGPGTRLTVL.